Shown below are 30 T cell receptor beta chains from a single sample sequenced in a study of blood T cell repertoires in COVID-19. Profiled with immunoSEQ multiplex PCR; TCRdb holds only in-frame clones, not every one. Of 140,000 to 150,000 clones in the sample, more than 75% were seen once. Sequenced input: PBMCs or T cells enriched from blood (not recorded which). These receptors all come from a woman aged 50 to 65 who had recovered from COVID-19.

The chain couples TRBV10-3 to TRBJ1-1; unclear D gene. There are 11 residues in the CDR3. V was pared by 9 bases and J by 0 bases, with 5 bases between. The germline gives CDR1 ENHRY, CDR2 SYGVKD. The CDR3 coding sequence is TGTGCCATTCTAGTGAACACTGAAGCTTTCTTT. Amino acids: CAILVNTEAFF.

The chain carries TRBV10-1 and TRBJ2-3, with D perhaps matching TRBD1 (6 bases). Per germline, CDR1 WNHNN and CDR2 SYGVQD (reference sequence). The CDR3 length is 17 residues. V lost 2 bases to trimming and J lost 2 bases, with 17 bases between them. The CDR3 here is CASSESPGTTYTDTQYF. The DNA of the CDR3 is TGCGCCAGCAGTGAGAGTCCCGGGACAACCTACACAGATACGCAGTATTTT.

The V and J genes are TRBV7-8 and TRBJ1-2, with TRBD1 matching 10 bases. The germline gives CDR1 SGHVS, CDR2 FQNEAQ. CDR3 length equals 14 residues. V trimming: 3 bases; J trimming: 7 bases; junction bases outside the gene matches: 5. CDR3 loop: CASSLGQGLFGYTF. In DNA, the CDR3 is TGTGCCAGCAGCTTGGGACAGGGGCTTTTTGGCTACACCTTC.

The rearrangement joins TRBV3-1 (or the pseudogene TRBV3-2) to TRBJ1-6; no clear D. This CDR3 is 14 amino acids long. CDR1 and CDR2 (germline): LGHDT, YNNKEL (reference sequence). With 4 bases removed from V and 7 bases from J, the gap between germline ends came to 11 bases. The chain's CDR3 is CASSPHSTNSPLHF. CDR3 nucleotide sequence: TGTGCCAGCAGCCCGCATTCGACAAATTCACCCCTCCACTTT.

This chain connects TRBV4-1 to TRBJ2-2; D unresolved. Trimming left V 1 base short and J 2 bases short, with 11 bases between. The CDR3 extends over 16 amino acids. Germline-derived CDR1 and CDR2 are MGHRA and YSYEKL. As DNA, the CDR3 is TGCGCCAGCAGCCAAGCATTATACAGCAACACCGGGGAGCTGTTTTTT. It encodes CASSQALYSNTGELFF.

The rearrangement uses TRBV5-5 and TRBJ1-5, with no clear D. There are 14 residues in the CDR3. Trimming removed 0 bases at V and 4 bases at J, with 8 bases between. Germline V gene sequence: CDR1 SGHKS, CDR2 YYEKEE (reference sequence). This chain's CDR3 is CASSLASENQPQHF. The CDR3 DNA sequence: TGTGCCAGCAGCTTGGCCAGCGAAAATCAGCCCCAGCATTTT.

The chain has TRBV12-5 and TRBJ2-7; TRBD1 aligns across 7 bases. This CDR3 has 13 residues. V shed 1 base and J 3 bases; nucleotides not matched to a gene: 0. Germline CDR1 is LGHNT and CDR2 is FRNRAP. The CDR3 bases are TGTGCTAGTGGTTTGGACAGGGGCTACGAGCAGTACTTC. This translates into CASGLDRGYEQYF.

The chain is built from TRBV7-9 and TRBJ1-4; D is unclear. Trimming left V 5 bases short and J 6 bases short, with 13 bases between. In germline, CDR1 is SEHNR, CDR2 FQNEAQ (reference sequence). CDR3 length equals 14 residues. CDR3 in amino acids: CASSPGLGDEKLFF. The DNA for the CDR3 is TGTGCCAGCAGCCCCGGACTCGGGGATGAAAAACTGTTTTTT.

V gene TRBV7-9 combines with J gene TRBJ1-2, with 7 bases identical to TRBD1. Trimming removed 7 bases from V and 0 bases from J; junction bases left unmatched: 14. The germline gives CDR1 SEHNR, CDR2 FQNEAQ (reference sequence). The CDR3 totals 17 residues. CDR3 in DNA: TGTGCCAGCACCATTTTGAGAACGGGACAGACTAACTATGGCTACACCTTC. Translating gives CASTILRTGQTNYGYTF. The full variable domain, its missing parts supplied by reference TRBV7-9 and TRBJ1-2, is DTGVSQNPRHKITKRGQNVTFRCDPISEHNRLYWYRQTLGQGPEFLTYFQNEAQLEKSRLLSDRFSAERPKGSFSTLEIQRTEQGDSAMYLCASTILRTGQTNYGYTFGSGTRLTVV.

The chain couples TRBV6-5 to TRBJ2-7, with 7 bases matching TRBD2. The CDR3 has 15 amino acids. The V gene's germline CDR1 is MNHEY and CDR2 SVGAGI. V was clipped by 6 bases and J by 0 bases; unmatched bases: 8. The CDR3 loop reads CASSPRGKSSYEQYV. For the CDR3, the DNA is TGTGCCAGCAGCCCGCGGGGGAAAAGCTCCTACGAGCAGTACGTC.

This clone was counted once. This chain connects TRBV6-5 to TRBJ1-2; no clear D. Germline-derived CDR1 and CDR2 are MNHEY and SVGAGI. The CDR3 is 13 amino acids. Trimming took 5 bases from V and 5 from J, leaving 12 bases between them. This chain's CDR3 is CASSPWAEYGYTF. As DNA, the CDR3 is TGTGCCAGCAGTCCTTGGGCCGAGTATGGCTACACCTTC.

The chain employs TRBV2 and TRBJ1-1; TRBD1 matches 10 bases. CDR1 and CDR2 from the germline V gene are SNHLY and FYNNEI. J lost 4 bases, V lost 7 bases, and 9 bases had no gene match. This CDR3 region has 15 residues. For the CDR3, the DNA is TGTGCCAGCACAATGGAAGGACAGGGGGGCACTGAAGCTTTCTTT. This translates into CASTMEGQGGTEAFF.

This clone appeared a few times. The V and J genes are TRBV19 and TRBJ1-6; possible D gene TRBD1, 6 bases. Per germline, CDR1 LNHDA and CDR2 SQIVND (reference sequence). V was cut by 4 bases and J by 7 bases, with 17 bases left in between. This CDR3 comprises 16 residues. DNA of the CDR3: TGTGCCAGTAGTAAAACAACCGGGACATTGAATTCACCCCTCCACTTT. This gives the protein CASSKTTGTLNSPLHF. Full variable domain (missing parts from reference TRBV19 and TRBJ1-6): DGGITQSPKYLFRKEGQNVTLSCEQNLNHDAMYWYRQDPGQGLRLIYYSQIVNDFQKGDIAEGYSVSREKKESFPLTVTSAQKNPTAFYLCASSKTTGTLNSPLHFGNGTRLTVT.

The chain is built from TRBV19 and TRBJ2-3, with a possible D match to TRBD1 (6 bases). The CDR3 is 16 amino acids. V lost 4 bases, J lost 0 bases, and 14 bases lay in between. Germline V gene lookup returns CDR1 LNHDA and CDR2 SQIVND (reference sequence). CDR3 sequence (DNA): TGTGCCAGTAGTACCTTTGGGGGCCCTAGCACAGATACGCAGTATTTT. Translation: CASSTFGGPSTDTQYF.

The rearrangement joins TRBV5-8 to TRBJ1-1; D is unresolved. Germline V gives CDR1 SGHTS, CDR2 YDEGEE. This CDR3 comprises 14 residues. V dropped 2 bases and J dropped 4 bases, with 12 bases sitting between them. Written as DNA, the CDR3 is TGTGCCAGCAGCTTAGGGTTGCGGGGCACTGAAGCTTTCTTT. This encodes CASSLGLRGTEAFF.

The CDR3 region has the DNA TGTGCCAGCAGGAGATTCTACGAGCAGTACGTC. This codes for CASRRFYEQYV. The V and J genes are TRBV3-1 (or the pseudogene TRBV3-2) and TRBJ2-7; the D is unclear. The ends were cut back, 6 bases at V and 3 bases at J, with 6 bases in the middle. The CDR3 runs 11 residues. Germline V CDR1 and CDR2: LGHDT, YNNKEL (reference sequence).

This clone was detected many times. The rearrangement joins TRBV28 to TRBJ1-1; 7 bases agree with TRBD1. Germline loops: CDR1 MDHEN, CDR2 SYDVKM. V lost 5 bases to trimming and J lost 1 base; unmatched junction nucleotides: 4. The CDR3 runs 14 residues. CDR3 in amino acids: CASSPRDRNTEAFF. As DNA, the CDR3 is TGTGCCAGCAGTCCCCGGGACAGGAACACTGAAGCTTTCTTT.

The genes are TRBV5-5 and TRBJ1-1, with 7 bases fitting TRBD1. V shed 4 bases, J shed 2 bases, and the junction held 8 bases outside the gene matches. Germline V CDR1 and CDR2: SGHKS, YYEKEE (reference sequence). The CDR3 is made up of 15 amino acids. This CDR3 reads CASSGIHRGNTEAFF. The CDR3 DNA is TGTGCCAGCAGCGGAATACACAGGGGAAACACTGAAGCTTTCTTT.

This chain connects TRBV10-3 to TRBJ2-2; D not certain. Germline V gene data show CDR1 as ENHRY and CDR2 as SYGVKD. The V gene lost 1 base and the J gene lost 0 bases, with 9 bases spanning the gap. The CDR3 totals 16 residues. The CDR3 is CAISEYESSNTGELFF. Here the CDR3 DNA reads TGTGCCATCAGTGAGTATGAGAGCTCGAACACCGGGGAGCTGTTTTTT.

Only a few counts were recorded for this clone. This chain joins TRBV5-4 and TRBJ2-1; TRBD2 matches 13 bases. Trimming took 3 bases from V and 7 from J; bases not matched to a gene: 4. Germline V gene sequence: CDR1 SGHNT, CDR2 YYREEE (reference sequence). CDR3 length: 15 amino acids. The CDR3 region is CASSSTSGGYNEQFF. DNA for the CDR3: TGTGCCAGCAGCTCGACTAGCGGGGGGTATAATGAGCAGTTCTTC.

The V call is TRBV3-1 (or the pseudogene TRBV3-2), the J call TRBJ1-5; no definite D call. This CDR3 is 14 amino acids long. Trimming shortened V by 4 bases and J by 0 bases, and 7 bases separated the two germline ends. Germline V gives CDR1 LGHDT, CDR2 YNNKEL (reference sequence). The CDR3 DNA is TGTGCCAGCAGCCGGCATCTTAGCAATCAGCCCCAGCATTTT. Encoded protein: CASSRHLSNQPQHF.

CDR3 loop: CASTRLAGDQETQYF. In DNA, the CDR3 is TGTGCCAGCACCCGACTAGCGGGGGACCAAGAGACCCAGTACTTC. V is TRBV2 and J is TRBJ2-5; 12 bases match TRBD2. The CDR3 has 15 amino acids. The J segment lost 0 bases and the V segment lost 7 bases, leaving 3 bases of the junction unmatched. Germline V gives CDR1 SNHLY, CDR2 FYNNEI.

This sequence joins TRBV21-1 and TRBJ2-1; the table's D call of TRBD2 was not tested on the DNA. TRBV21-1 is a listed pseudogene. This CDR3 comprises 13 residues. The CDR3, as DNA: TGTGCCAGCAGCTCCCCTGCGGGACATGAGCAGTTCTTC. Translated, it gives CASSSPAGHEQFF.

The chain joins TRBV4-2 to TRBJ1-6, with TRBD1 identical over 10 bases. This CDR3 comprises 15 residues. Germline V CDR1 and CDR2: LGHNA, YNFKEQ. V shed 6 bases and J 6 bases; nucleotides not matched to a gene: 5. For the CDR3, the DNA is TGTGCCAGCAGTCTGACAGGGGGCGTTAATTCACCCCTCCACTTT. Translated: CASSLTGGVNSPLHF.

The genes are TRBV19 and TRBJ2-7; 8 bases are a match to TRBD1. From germline, CDR1 is LNHDA and CDR2 SQIVND (reference sequence). The ends lost 11 bases at V and 4 bases at J; junction bases unmatched: 10. This CDR3 spans 13 amino acids. Written as DNA, the CDR3 is TGTGCCTCCGGTCAGGGGGCAAGGTACGAGCAGTACTTC. Residues: CASGQGARYEQYF.

The gene calls are TRBV15 and TRBJ2-7, with a possible D match to TRBD2 (6 bases). The length of the CDR3 is 16 residues. CDR1 and CDR2 (germline): LNHNV, YYDKDF (reference sequence). Trimming removed 1 base at V and 1 base at J, with 14 bases between. CDR3 DNA sequence: TGTGCCACCAGCAGAGTAGCGGAGATTTGGTCCTACGAGCAGTACTTC. As protein: CATSRVAEIWSYEQYF.

The chain employs TRBV7-9 and TRBJ1-2; D is possibly TRBD1 (6 bases). Germline V gene sequence: CDR1 SEHNR, CDR2 FQNEAQ (reference sequence). The CDR3 has 14 residues. The V gene lost 6 bases and the J gene lost 6 bases, with 17 bases spanning the gap. Here the CDR3 reads CASSFYQGRDGYTF. The CDR3 nucleotides read TGTGCCAGCAGTTTTTATCAGGGGCGGGATGGCTACACCTTC.

V gene TRBV25-1 combines with J gene TRBJ2-5; D may be TRBD1 (6 bases). Germline V lookup: CDR1 MGHDK, CDR2 SYGVNS. The CDR3 covers 14 residues. Trimming left V 9 bases short and J 1 base short, with 15 bases between. CDR3 sequence reads: CASGGLGVQETQYF. CDR3 nucleotides: TGTGCCAGTGGGGGCCTGGGTGTCCAAGAGACCCAGTACTTC.

The chain is built from TRBV5-1 and TRBJ2-5; 9 positions match TRBD2. The CDR3 has 13 residues. Trimming took 7 bases from V and 0 from J; bases not matched to a gene: 1. Germline assignment: CDR1 SGHRS and CDR2 YFSETQ. The CDR3 region is CASAGGDQETQYF. DNA for the CDR3: TGCGCCAGCGCGGGGGGGGACCAAGAGACCCAGTACTTC.

A single count supports this clone. This chain joins TRBV27 and TRBJ1-2; no definite D call. V was shortened by 5 bases and J by 6 bases, with 19 bases between the two germline ends. In germline, CDR1 is MNHEY, CDR2 SMNVEV (reference sequence). There are 15 residues in the CDR3. The CDR3, as DNA: TGTGCCAGCAGTCCACAGTCGGCCGGGAGGAATGGCTACACCTTC. It is translated as CASSPQSAGRNGYTF.